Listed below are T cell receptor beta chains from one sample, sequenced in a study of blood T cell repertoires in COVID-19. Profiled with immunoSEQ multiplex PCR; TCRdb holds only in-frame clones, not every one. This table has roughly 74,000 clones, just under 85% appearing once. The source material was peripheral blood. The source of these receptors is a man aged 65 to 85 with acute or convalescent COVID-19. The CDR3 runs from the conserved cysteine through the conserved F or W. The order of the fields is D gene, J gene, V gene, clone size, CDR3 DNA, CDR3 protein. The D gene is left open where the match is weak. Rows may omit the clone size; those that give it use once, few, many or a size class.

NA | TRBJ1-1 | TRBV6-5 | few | TGTGCCAGCAGTTTAGAGGTCGGGGCTGAAGCTTTCTTT | CASSLEVGAEAFF
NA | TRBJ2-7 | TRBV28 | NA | TGTGCCAGCAGCCCGGACACCCCCTACGAGCAGTACTTC | CASSPDTPYEQYF
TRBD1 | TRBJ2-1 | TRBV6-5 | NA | TGTGCCAGCAGTTACTTTGGGGACAGGGTGGTCAATGAGCAGTTCTTC | CASSYFGDRVVNEQFF
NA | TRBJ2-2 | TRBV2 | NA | TGTGCCAGCTGCCAACAAGGGCCCACTAGCCCCGGGGAGCTGTTTTTT | CASCQQGPTSPGELFF
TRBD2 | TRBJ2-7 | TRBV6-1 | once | TGTGCCAGCAGTGAAGCGATGGTAGCGGGGCCCTACGAGCAGTACTTC | CASSEAMVAGPYEQYF
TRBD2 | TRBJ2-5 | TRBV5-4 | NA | TGTGCCAGCAGCCTGGGGGGGGTTGAGACCCAGTACTTC | CASSLGGVETQYF
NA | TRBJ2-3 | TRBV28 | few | TGTGCCAGCAGTTTATCTCTTTTCAGGCGCCGTCCGGGCACAGATACGCAGTATTTT | CASSLSLFRRRPGTDTQYF
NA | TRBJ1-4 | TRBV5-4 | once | TGTGCCAGCAGCTTGGAGGCGACAGATGAAAAACTGTTTTTT | CASSLEATDEKLFF
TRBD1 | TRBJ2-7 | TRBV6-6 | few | TGTGCCAGCAGTTACCCTCAGGGGGCAGCCTACGAGCAGTACTTC | CASSYPQGAAYEQYF
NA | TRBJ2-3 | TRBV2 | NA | TGTGCCAGCAGCGACATGGCAGATACGCAGTATTTT | CASSDMADTQYF
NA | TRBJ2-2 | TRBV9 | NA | TGTGCCAGCAGGCGGGCCCCGAACACCGGGGAGCTGTTTTTT | CASRRAPNTGELFF
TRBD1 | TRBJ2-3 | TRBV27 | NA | TGTGCCAGCAGTCCTAGGACAGGGCAGGGGACAGATACGCAGTATTTT | CASSPRTGQGTDTQYF
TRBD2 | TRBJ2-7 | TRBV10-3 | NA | TGTGCCATCCGACGTAGCGGGGCTGGATCCGAGCAGTACTTC | CAIRRSGAGSEQYF
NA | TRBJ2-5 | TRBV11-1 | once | TGTGCCAGCAGTATCCAGGGGCGATTAGTGACCCAGTACTTC | CASSIQGRLVTQYF
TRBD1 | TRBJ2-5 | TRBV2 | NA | TGTGCCAGCGTCAGGGGAGACAGGGGCCAAGAGACCCAGTACTTC | CASVRGDRGQETQYF
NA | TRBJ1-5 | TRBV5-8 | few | TGTGCCAGCAGCCTCCCGGGCCCCCGGGGAAATCAGCCCCAGCATTTT | CASSLPGPRGNQPQHF
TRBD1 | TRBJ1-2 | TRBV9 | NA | TGTGCCAGCGGGACAGGGAAGAGCACTAACTATGGCTACACCTTC | CASGTGKSTNYGYTF
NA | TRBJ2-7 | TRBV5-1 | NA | TGCGCCAGCAGCTTGGGCGGGGATTACAACGAGCAGTACTTC | CASSLGGDYNEQYF
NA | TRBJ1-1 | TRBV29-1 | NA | TGCAGCGCCCGGACAGCGGGGGTTGGCACTGAAGCTTTCTTT | CSARTAGVGTEAFF
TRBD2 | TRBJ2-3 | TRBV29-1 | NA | TGCAGCGCCTCCCGGGGGGCGGGAGGCCCAGATACGCAGTATTTT | CSASRGAGGPDTQYF
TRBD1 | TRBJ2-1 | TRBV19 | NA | TGTGCCACCAGACAGGGAAACAATGAGCAGTTCTTC | CATRQGNNEQFF
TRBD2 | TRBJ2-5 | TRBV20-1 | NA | TGCAGTGCTAGTTCGGGGGGGGCTGGCAAAGAGACCCAGTACTTC | CSASSGGAGKETQYF
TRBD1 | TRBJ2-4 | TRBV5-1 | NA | TGCGCCAGCAGCCCCGGACAGGATCGCATTCAGTACTTC | CASSPGQDRIQYF
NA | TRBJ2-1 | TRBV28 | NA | TGTGCCAGCAGTCCCCTCGCGGATAGCTCCTACAATGAGCAGTTCTTC | CASSPLADSSYNEQFF
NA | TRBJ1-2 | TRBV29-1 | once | TGCAGCGTTGAAGTTGCGACAGGAGGCGGCTACACCTTC | CSVEVATGGGYTF
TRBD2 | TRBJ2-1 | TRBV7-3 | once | TGTGCCAGCAGCATTACTGGACTAGCGTCTCGGGATGAGCAGTTCTTC | CASSITGLASRDEQFF
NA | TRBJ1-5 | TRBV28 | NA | TGTGCCAGCAGTTTATGGGCGGGGAAAGGGGCCCAGCATTTT | CASSLWAGKGAQHF
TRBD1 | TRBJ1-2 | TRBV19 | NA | TGTGCCAGTAGTAATCCTAAACAGGGGGCGGATGATGGCTACACCTTC | CASSNPKQGADDGYTF